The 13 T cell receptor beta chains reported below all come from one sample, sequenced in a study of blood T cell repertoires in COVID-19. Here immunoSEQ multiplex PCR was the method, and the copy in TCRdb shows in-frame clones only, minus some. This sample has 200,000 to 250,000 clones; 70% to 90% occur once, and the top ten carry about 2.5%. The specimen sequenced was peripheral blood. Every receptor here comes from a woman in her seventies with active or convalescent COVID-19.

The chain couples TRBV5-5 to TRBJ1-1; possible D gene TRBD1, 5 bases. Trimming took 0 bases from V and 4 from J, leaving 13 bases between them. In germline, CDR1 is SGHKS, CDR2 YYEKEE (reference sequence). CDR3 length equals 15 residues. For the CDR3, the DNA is TGTGCCAGCAGCTTGGACAGGTTGGGCGGCACTGAAGCTTTCTTT. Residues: CASSLDRLGGTEAFF.

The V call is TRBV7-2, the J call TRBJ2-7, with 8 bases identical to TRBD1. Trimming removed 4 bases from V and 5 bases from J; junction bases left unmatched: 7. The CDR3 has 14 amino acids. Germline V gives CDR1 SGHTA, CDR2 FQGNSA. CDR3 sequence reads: CASSSGQGRDEQYF. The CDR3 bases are TGTGCCAGCAGCTCCGGACAGGGCAGGGACGAGCAGTACTTC.

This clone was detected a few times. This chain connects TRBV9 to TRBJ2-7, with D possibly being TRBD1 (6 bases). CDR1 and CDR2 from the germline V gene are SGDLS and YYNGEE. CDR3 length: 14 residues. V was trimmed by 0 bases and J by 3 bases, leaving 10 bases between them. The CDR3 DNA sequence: TGTGCCAGCAGCGTAGTGGCAGGGGACTACGAGCAGTACTTC. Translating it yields CASSVVAGDYEQYF.

CDR3 protein: CASSPGQYTGELFF. CDR3 DNA: TGCGCCAGCAGCCCGGGACAGTACACCGGGGAGCTGTTTTTT. The rearrangement links TRBV5-1 to TRBJ2-2; 7 positions match TRBD1. The trim removed 4 bases at V and 3 bases at J, leaving 3 bases unmatched. The CDR3 is 14 residues long. The V gene's germline CDR1 is SGHRS and CDR2 YFSETQ.

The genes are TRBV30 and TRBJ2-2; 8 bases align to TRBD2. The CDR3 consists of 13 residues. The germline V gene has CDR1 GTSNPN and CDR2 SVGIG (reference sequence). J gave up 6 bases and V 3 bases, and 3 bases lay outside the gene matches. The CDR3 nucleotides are TGTGCCTGGAGGGGACTAGGGCCCGGGGAGCTGTTTTTT. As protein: CAWRGLGPGELFF.

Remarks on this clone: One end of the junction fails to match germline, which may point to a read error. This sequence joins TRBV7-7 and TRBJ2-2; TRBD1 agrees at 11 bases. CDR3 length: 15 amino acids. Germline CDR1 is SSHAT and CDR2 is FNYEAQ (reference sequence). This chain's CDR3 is CASSSGQGDTGELFF. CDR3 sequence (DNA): TGTGCTAGCAGTTCGGGACAGGGGGACACCGGGGAGCTGTTTTTT. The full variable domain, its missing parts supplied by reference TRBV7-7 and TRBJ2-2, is GAGVSQSPRYKVTKRGQDVTLRCDPISSHATLYWYQQALGQGPEFLTYFNYEAQPDKSGLPSDRFSAERPEGSISTLTIQRTEQRDSAMYRCASSSGQGDTGELFFGEGSRLTVL.

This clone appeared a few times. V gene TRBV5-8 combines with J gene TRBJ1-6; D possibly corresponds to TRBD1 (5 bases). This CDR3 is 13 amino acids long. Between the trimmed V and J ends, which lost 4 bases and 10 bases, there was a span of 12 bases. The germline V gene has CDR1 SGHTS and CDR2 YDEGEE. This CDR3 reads CASSGGRDSPLHF. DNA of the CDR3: TGTGCCAGCAGCGGAGGGAGGGACTCACCCCTCCACTTT.

The chain's CDR3 is CASSLRGQPHNSPLHF. For the CDR3, the DNA is TGTGCCAGCAGCCTACGGGGACAGCCACATAATTCACCCCTCCACTTT. The chain has TRBV7-2 and TRBJ1-6, with 7 positions matching TRBD1. This CDR3 has 16 residues. V lost 5 bases and J lost 5; bases outside the gene matches: 9. The germline V gene has CDR1 SGHTA and CDR2 FQGNSA. The whole variable domain, filled in from reference TRBV7-2 and TRBJ1-6, reads GAGVSQSPSNKVTEKGKDVELRCDPISGHTALYWYRQSLGQGLEFLIYFQGNSAPDKSGLPSDRFSAERTGGSVSTLTIQRTQQEDSAVYLCASSLRGQPHNSPLHFGNGTRLTVT.

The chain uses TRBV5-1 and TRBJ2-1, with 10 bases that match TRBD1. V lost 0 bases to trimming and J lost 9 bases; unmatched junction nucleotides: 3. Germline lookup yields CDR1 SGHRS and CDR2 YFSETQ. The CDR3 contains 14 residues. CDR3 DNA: TGCGCCAGCAGCTTGGGACAGGGGGCTATTGAGCAGTTCTTC. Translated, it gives CASSLGQGAIEQFF.

The CDR3, as DNA: TGTGCCAGCAACCCCAGGGGGCAGATGAGCAATCAGCCCCAGCATTTT. It specifies CASNPRGQMSNQPQHF. The chain has TRBV21-1 and TRBJ1-5; TRBD1, the table's D call, lacks a check against the DNA. TRBV21-1 is reported as a pseudogene. This CDR3 spans 16 amino acids.

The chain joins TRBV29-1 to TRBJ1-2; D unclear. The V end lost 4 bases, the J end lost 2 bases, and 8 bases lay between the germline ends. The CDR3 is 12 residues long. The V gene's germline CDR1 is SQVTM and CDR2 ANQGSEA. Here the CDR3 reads CSVVRGNYGYTF. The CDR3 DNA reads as TGCAGCGTTGTCAGAGGGAACTATGGCTACACCTTC.

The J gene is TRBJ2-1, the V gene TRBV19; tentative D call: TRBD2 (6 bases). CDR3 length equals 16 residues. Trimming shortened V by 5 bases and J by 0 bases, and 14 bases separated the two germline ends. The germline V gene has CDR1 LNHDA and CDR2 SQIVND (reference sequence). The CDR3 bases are TGTGCCAGTAGTCGCCGGGACTTCAGCTCCTACAATGAGCAGTTCTTC. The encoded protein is CASSRRDFSSYNEQFF.

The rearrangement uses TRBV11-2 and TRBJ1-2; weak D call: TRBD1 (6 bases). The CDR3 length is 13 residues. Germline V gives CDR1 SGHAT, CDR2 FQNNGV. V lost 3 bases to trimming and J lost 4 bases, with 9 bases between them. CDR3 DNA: TGTGCCAGCAGCTTCTCAGGGGTCTATGGCTACACCTTC. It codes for CASSFSGVYGYTF.